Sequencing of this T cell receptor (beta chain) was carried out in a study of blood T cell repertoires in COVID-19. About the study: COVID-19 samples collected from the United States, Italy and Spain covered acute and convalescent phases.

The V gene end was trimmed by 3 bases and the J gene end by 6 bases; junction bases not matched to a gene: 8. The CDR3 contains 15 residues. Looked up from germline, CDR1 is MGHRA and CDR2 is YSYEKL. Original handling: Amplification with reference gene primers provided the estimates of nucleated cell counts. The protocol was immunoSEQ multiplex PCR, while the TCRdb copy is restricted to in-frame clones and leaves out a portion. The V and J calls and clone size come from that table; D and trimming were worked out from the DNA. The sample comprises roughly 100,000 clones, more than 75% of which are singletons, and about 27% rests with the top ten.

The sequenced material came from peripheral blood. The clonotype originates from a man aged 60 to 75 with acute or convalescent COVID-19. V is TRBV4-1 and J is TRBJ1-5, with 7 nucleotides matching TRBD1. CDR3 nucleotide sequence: TGCGCCAGCAGCCAGTGGGACAGCAATTCTCAGCCCCAGCATTTT. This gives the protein CASSQWDSNSQPQHF.